A selection of T cell receptor beta chains follows, all from one sample in a study of T-cell memory formation after mild COVID-19. TCRdb re-called the 5' RACE reads with MiXCR, one entry per CDR3 protein. The sample has tens of thousands of distinct CDR3 sequences, less than 15% seen once. Input material: PBMCs or a T cell subset sorted from them (not recorded which). The receptor source for this set is an adult woman who had mild COVID-19 (a few samples of this study predate the infection). Cell type and time point are not known. Both conserved end residues are part of each CDR3. D genes are given only for firm matches. For some rows the clone size is stated as once, few or many, or as a class when expanded; others skip it.

CDR3aa: CASTEGTGAAEAFF
CDR3nt: TGCGCCAGCACCGAAGGGACAGGGGCTGCTGAAGCTTTCTTT
j_gene: TRBJ1-1
abundance: NA
v_gene: TRBV5-1
d_gene: TRBD1

CDR3aa: CSVVRQGGSYNEQFF
CDR3nt: TGCAGCGTCGTGAGACAAGGAGGGTCCTACAATGAGCAGTTCTTC
j_gene: TRBJ2-1
abundance: medium-sized
v_gene: TRBV29-1
d_gene: NA

CDR3aa: CATSRAGGGGTDTQYF
CDR3nt: TGTGCCACCAGCAGAGCCGGAGGGGGGGGCACAGATACGCAGTATTTT
j_gene: TRBJ2-3
abundance: few
v_gene: TRBV15
d_gene: NA

CDR3aa: CASSPRGSPYEQYF
CDR3nt: TGTGCCAGCAGTCCCCGCGGATCTCCCTACGAGCAGTACTTC
j_gene: TRBJ2-7
abundance: NA
v_gene: TRBV27
d_gene: NA

CDR3aa: CASSHPQLGQYNQPQHF
CDR3nt: TGCGCCAGCAGCCACCCCCAGTTAGGACAGTATAATCAGCCCCAGCATTTT
j_gene: TRBJ1-5
abundance: once
v_gene: TRBV4-1
d_gene: NA

CDR3aa: CSAREPGQGHEQFF
CDR3nt: TGCAGTGCTAGGGAACCGGGACAGGGCCATGAGCAGTTCTTC
j_gene: TRBJ2-1
abundance: NA
v_gene: TRBV20-1
d_gene: TRBD1

CDR3aa: CATSRDLRETQYF
CDR3nt: TGTGCCACCAGCAGAGACCTCCGGGAGACCCAGTACTTC
j_gene: TRBJ2-5
abundance: few
v_gene: TRBV15
d_gene: NA

CDR3aa: CAIGEGNEQFF
CDR3nt: TGTGCCATCGGGGAGGGCAATGAGCAGTTCTTC
j_gene: TRBJ2-1
abundance: few
v_gene: TRBV10-3
d_gene: TRBD2

CDR3aa: CAWMGPEAFF
CDR3nt: TGTGCCTGGATGGGCCCCGAAGCTTTCTTT
j_gene: TRBJ1-1
abundance: few
v_gene: TRBV30
d_gene: NA

CDR3aa: CASPTGGANQPQHF
CDR3nt: TGTGCCAGCCCCACAGGGGGCGCAAATCAGCCCCAGCATTTT
j_gene: TRBJ1-5
abundance: few
v_gene: TRBV6-4
d_gene: TRBD1

CDR3aa: CSVDWGTGEETQYF
CDR3nt: TGCAGCGTTGATTGGGGTACGGGAGAAGAGACCCAGTACTTC
j_gene: TRBJ2-5
abundance: NA
v_gene: TRBV29-1
d_gene: NA

CDR3aa: CASSLDPGSGSYNEQFF
CDR3nt: TGTGCCAGCAGCTTAGATCCGGGGAGCGGCTCCTACAATGAGCAGTTCTTC
j_gene: TRBJ2-1
abundance: few
v_gene: TRBV7-2
d_gene: NA

CDR3aa: CASSLFTGHEGAFF
CDR3nt: TGCGCCAGCAGCTTGTTCACGGGACACGAAGGAGCTTTCTTT
j_gene: TRBJ1-1
abundance: NA
v_gene: TRBV5-1
d_gene: NA

CDR3aa: CASSLEQGSYEQYF
CDR3nt: TGTGCCAGCAGCTTAGAACAGGGTTCCTACGAGCAGTACTTC
j_gene: TRBJ2-7
abundance: few
v_gene: TRBV7-6
d_gene: NA

CDR3aa: CASSAQGPGGYGYTF
CDR3nt: TGTGCCAGCAGTGCACAGGGCCCGGGGGGCTATGGCTACACCTTC
j_gene: TRBJ1-2
abundance: NA
v_gene: TRBV12-3/TRBV12-4
d_gene: NA

CDR3aa: CASSIGETEAFF
CDR3nt: TGTGCCAGCAGTATAGGGGAGACTGAAGCTTTCTTT
j_gene: TRBJ1-1
abundance: few
v_gene: TRBV12-3/TRBV12-4
d_gene: NA

CDR3aa: CASVINTGELFF
CDR3nt: TGTGCCAGCGTGATTAACACCGGGGAGCTGTTTTTT
j_gene: TRBJ2-2
abundance: NA
v_gene: TRBV12-3/TRBV12-4
d_gene: NA

CDR3aa: CASSSSGHSYEQYF
CDR3nt: TGTGCCAGCAGCTCTAGCGGGCACTCCTACGAGCAGTACTTC
j_gene: TRBJ2-7
abundance: many
v_gene: TRBV7-2
d_gene: TRBD2

CDR3aa: CASSQDRTTGELFF
CDR3nt: TGCGCCAGCAGCCAAGATAGGACCACCGGGGAGCTGTTTTTT
j_gene: TRBJ2-2
abundance: few
v_gene: TRBV4-1
d_gene: NA

CDR3aa: CASSVSSSAPGANVLTF
CDR3nt: TGTGCCAGCAGCGTGAGCTCATCCGCGCCTGGGGCCAACGTCCTGACTTTC
j_gene: TRBJ2-6
abundance: NA
v_gene: TRBV9
d_gene: NA

CDR3aa: CSARDKSLAHSYNEQFF
CDR3nt: TGCAGTGCTAGAGATAAATCCCTCGCCCACTCCTACAATGAGCAGTTCTTC
j_gene: TRBJ2-1
abundance: few
v_gene: TRBV20-1
d_gene: NA

CDR3aa: CASSLLGGASDTQYF
CDR3nt: TGTGCCAGCAGCTTACTGGGGGGGGCCTCAGATACGCAGTATTTT
j_gene: TRBJ2-3
abundance: few
v_gene: TRBV7-3
d_gene: NA

CDR3aa: CASSSQTGRVEAFF
CDR3nt: TGTGCCAGCAGCTCTCAGACAGGGAGGGTTGAAGCTTTCTTT
j_gene: TRBJ1-1
abundance: few
v_gene: TRBV13
d_gene: TRBD1

CDR3aa: CASSLGANTGELFF
CDR3nt: TGTGCCAGCAGTTTAGGGGCGAACACCGGGGAGCTGTTTTTT
j_gene: TRBJ2-2
abundance: many
v_gene: TRBV12-3/TRBV12-4
d_gene: NA

CDR3aa: CASSTSSGGRYEQFF
CDR3nt: TGTGCCAGCAGCACCTCTAGCGGGGGCCGCTATGAGCAGTTCTTC
j_gene: TRBJ2-1
abundance: few
v_gene: TRBV7-2
d_gene: TRBD2

CDR3aa: CASSIQLAQTSSYNEQFF
CDR3nt: TGTGCCAGTAGTATTCAACTAGCCCAGACTAGCTCCTACAATGAGCAGTTCTTC
j_gene: TRBJ2-1
abundance: NA
v_gene: TRBV19
d_gene: NA

CDR3aa: CASSPGPRVYEETQYF
CDR3nt: TGTGCCAGCTCACCAGGGCCGAGGGTTTATGAAGAGACCCAGTACTTC
j_gene: TRBJ2-5
abundance: NA
v_gene: TRBV18
d_gene: NA

CDR3aa: CASSVGLASAEQYF
CDR3nt: TGTGCCAGCAGCGTCGGACTAGCTTCGGCCGAGCAGTACTTC
j_gene: TRBJ2-7
abundance: NA
v_gene: TRBV9
d_gene: TRBD2

CDR3aa: CASSLETGGNQPQHF
CDR3nt: TGTGCCAGCAGCTTAGAGACGGGAGGCAATCAGCCCCAGCATTTT
j_gene: TRBJ1-5
abundance: once
v_gene: TRBV7-9
d_gene: NA

CDR3aa: CASSIGEVARSYNEQFF
CDR3nt: TGTGCCAGTAGTATCGGAGAGGTAGCGAGGTCCTACAATGAGCAGTTCTTC
j_gene: TRBJ2-1
abundance: many
v_gene: TRBV19
d_gene: NA

CDR3aa: CAWSVRTDTQYF
CDR3nt: TGTGCCTGGAGTGTACGCACAGATACGCAGTATTTT
j_gene: TRBJ2-3
abundance: NA
v_gene: TRBV30
d_gene: NA

CDR3aa: CASSYHDNYEQYF
CDR3nt: TGTGCCAGCAGTTACCACGACAACTACGAGCAGTACTTC
j_gene: TRBJ2-7
abundance: NA
v_gene: TRBV6-5
d_gene: NA

CDR3aa: CASSQGGEFGDTQYF
CDR3nt: TGTGCCAGCAGCCAAGGAGGGGAGTTTGGAGATACGCAGTATTTT
j_gene: TRBJ2-3
abundance: many
v_gene: TRBV14
d_gene: NA

CDR3aa: CASSQDLRGVNYGYTF
CDR3nt: TGCGCCAGCAGCCAAGATCTTAGGGGGGTGAACTATGGCTACACCTTC
j_gene: TRBJ1-2
abundance: few
v_gene: TRBV4-3
d_gene: NA

CDR3aa: CSARGRSTDTQYF
CDR3nt: TGCAGTGCAAGGGGTCGGTCCACAGATACGCAGTATTTT
j_gene: TRBJ2-3
abundance: NA
v_gene: TRBV20-1
d_gene: NA

CDR3aa: CASSLGAMNTEAFF
CDR3nt: TGTGCCAGCAGCTTAGGAGCCATGAACACTGAAGCTTTCTTT
j_gene: TRBJ1-1
abundance: few
v_gene: TRBV7-6
d_gene: NA

CDR3aa: CASSLGRGNYEQYF
CDR3nt: TGTGCCAGCAGCTTGGGACGTGGGAACTACGAGCAGTACTTC
j_gene: TRBJ2-7
abundance: few
v_gene: TRBV7-7
d_gene: NA

CDR3aa: CASSLIRTEAFF
CDR3nt: TGTGCCAGCAGCTTAATACGGACTGAAGCTTTCTTT
j_gene: TRBJ1-1
abundance: few
v_gene: TRBV7-8
d_gene: NA

CDR3aa: CSVRGEATEAFF
CDR3nt: TGCAGCGTTCGAGGGGAGGCGACTGAAGCTTTCTTT
j_gene: TRBJ1-1
abundance: NA
v_gene: TRBV29-1
d_gene: NA

CDR3aa: CASSLNLAGNHEQFF
CDR3nt: TGTGCCAGCAGCTTAAATCTAGCGGGTAACCATGAGCAGTTCTTC
j_gene: TRBJ2-1
abundance: few
v_gene: TRBV7-3
d_gene: TRBD2

CDR3aa: CASSFMGDGYTF
CDR3nt: TGTGCCAGCAGTTTTATGGGAGATGGCTACACCTTC
j_gene: TRBJ1-2
abundance: NA
v_gene: TRBV12-3/TRBV12-4
d_gene: NA

CDR3aa: CASSYSNTLAGVADTQYF
CDR3nt: TGTGCCAGCAGTTACTCGAACACACTAGCGGGAGTGGCAGATACGCAGTATTTT
j_gene: TRBJ2-3
abundance: few
v_gene: TRBV6-6
d_gene: TRBD2

CDR3aa: CASSTPSLGTSGNQPQHF
CDR3nt: TGTGCCAGCAGTACGCCCTCGCTCGGGACGAGTGGCAATCAGCCCCAGCATTTT
j_gene: TRBJ1-5
abundance: few
v_gene: TRBV7-3
d_gene: NA

CDR3aa: CATIQGREQFF
CDR3nt: TGTGCCACGATACAGGGCCGGGAGCAGTTCTTC
j_gene: TRBJ2-1
abundance: NA
v_gene: TRBV6-1
d_gene: NA

CDR3aa: CASSQGTGETYEQYF
CDR3nt: TGTGCCAGCAGCCAGGGGACAGGGGAGACCTACGAGCAGTACTTC
j_gene: TRBJ2-7
abundance: few
v_gene: TRBV7-9
d_gene: TRBD1

CDR3aa: CASSQGRRTEAFF
CDR3nt: TGCGCCAGCAGTCAGGGGCGTCGCACTGAAGCTTTCTTT
j_gene: TRBJ1-1
abundance: few
v_gene: TRBV4-1
d_gene: NA

CDR3aa: CASKGSPLGQPASTGELFF
CDR3nt: TGTGCCAGCAAGGGAAGCCCCCTGGGACAGCCGGCTTCCACCGGGGAGCTGTTTTTT
j_gene: TRBJ2-2
abundance: NA
v_gene: TRBV7-2
d_gene: TRBD1

CDR3aa: CSVEGVGANTEAFF
CDR3nt: TGCAGCGTTGAAGGGGTGGGGGCGAACACTGAAGCTTTCTTT
j_gene: TRBJ1-1
abundance: NA
v_gene: TRBV29-1
d_gene: NA

CDR3aa: CASSPGQGADNEQFF
CDR3nt: TGCGCCAGCAGCCCGGGACAGGGGGCGGACAATGAGCAGTTCTTC
j_gene: TRBJ2-1
abundance: few
v_gene: TRBV5-1
d_gene: TRBD1

CDR3aa: CASSAGTSGWSIYEQYF
CDR3nt: TGTGCCAGCAGTGCCGGGACTAGTGGATGGTCTATCTACGAGCAGTACTTC
j_gene: TRBJ2-7
abundance: NA
v_gene: TRBV27
d_gene: TRBD2

CDR3aa: CASTLTIRADEQYF
CDR3nt: TGTGCCAGCACCCTTACCATCCGGGCGGACGAGCAGTACTTC
j_gene: TRBJ2-7
abundance: NA
v_gene: TRBV6-6
d_gene: NA

CDR3aa: CASSLAGQGGQPQHF
CDR3nt: TGCGCCAGCAGCCTTGCCGGACAGGGCGGTCAGCCCCAGCATTTT
j_gene: TRBJ1-5
abundance: few
v_gene: TRBV4-1
d_gene: TRBD1

CDR3aa: CASSYDSITASTDTQYF
CDR3nt: TGTGCCAGCAGTTACGACAGTATTACCGCTAGCACAGATACGCAGTATTTT
j_gene: TRBJ2-3
abundance: NA
v_gene: TRBV6-5
d_gene: NA

CDR3aa: CASIFGLASGGFTDTQYF
CDR3nt: TGTGCCAGCATCTTTGGTTTGGCTAGCGGGGGATTCACAGATACGCAGTATTTT
j_gene: TRBJ2-3
abundance: NA
v_gene: TRBV12-3/TRBV12-4
d_gene: TRBD2

CDR3aa: CASSLTGDYNEQFF
CDR3nt: TGTGCCAGTAGTCTAACAGGAGACTACAATGAGCAGTTCTTC
j_gene: TRBJ2-1
abundance: NA
v_gene: TRBV19
d_gene: NA